A single sample is the source of the 21 T cell receptor beta chains below, sequenced in a study of CD8 T cells in Susac syndrome. Random hexamers primed reverse transcription of about 0.45 to 1 ug RNA. TCRdb re-analysed the immunoSEQ multiplex PCR reads in MiXCR, keeping a single row per CDR3 protein. The sample yields about 130,000 distinct CDR3 sequences, about 94% seen once. Source material: CD8+ T cells from PBMCs. The receptors originated from a human donor with Susac syndrome.

V is TRBV30 and J is TRBJ2-2, with D unresolved. V was pared by 4 bases and J by 4 bases, with 16 bases between. The CDR3 totals 15 residues. The germline V gene encodes CDR1 GTSNPN and CDR2 SVGIG (reference sequence). CDR3 sequence reads: CAWNVGVRSTGELFF. The CDR3 DNA reads as TGTGCCTGGAACGTTGGGGTCCGTAGCACCGGGGAGCTGTTTTTT.

The V gene is TRBV4-3, the J gene TRBJ1-2; 9 bases agree with TRBD1. The CDR3 is 16 residues long. CDR1 is LGHNA and CDR2 is YSLEER in the germline V gene. V lost 0 bases to trimming and J lost 4 bases; unmatched junction nucleotides: 6. The CDR3 reads CASSQEIGTGIYGYTF. The CDR3 DNA is TGCGCCAGCAGCCAAGAAATAGGGACAGGGATCTATGGCTACACCTTC.

This chain links TRBV15 with TRBJ1-2, with TRBD1 as a possible D gene (5 bases). Trimming shortened V by 5 bases and J by 6 bases, and 19 bases separated the two germline ends. This CDR3 is 15 amino acids long. Looked up from germline, CDR1 is LNHNV and CDR2 is YYDKDF (reference sequence). The CDR3 nucleotides are TGTGCCACCAGCCCAACGGGGGACCCCCCCGATGGCTACACCTTC. Translated: CATSPTGDPPDGYTF.

The rearrangement joins TRBV9 to TRBJ2-7; D assignment may be TRBD1 or TRBD2 (5 bases each). From germline, CDR1 is SGDLS and CDR2 YYNGEE. Trimming shortened V by 2 bases and J by 1 base, and 10 bases separated the two germline ends. The CDR3 sequence is 14 residues long. The CDR3 DNA sequence: TGTGCCAGCAGCGTCGGGGACGGTTCCTACGAGCAGTACTTC. Amino acids: CASSVGDGSYEQYF.

Written as DNA, the CDR3 is TGTGCCAGCAGCAGCGACAGGAGCTCCTATAATTCACCCCTCCACTTT. This translates into CASSSDRSSYNSPLHF. The genes are TRBV7-9 and TRBJ1-6; TRBD1 is a possible D gene (6 bases). Trimming took off 5 bases at V and 0 bases at J, with 11 bases between the two ends. CDR3 length equals 16 residues. CDR1 SEHNR and CDR2 FQNEAQ come from the germline V gene (reference sequence). Full variable domain (remainder filled in from reference TRBV7-9 and TRBJ1-6): DTGVSQNPRHKITKRGQNVTFRCDPISEHNRLYWYRQTLGQGPEFLTYFQNEAQLEKSRLLSDRFSAERPKGSFSTLEIQRTEQGDSAMYLCASSSDRSSYNSPLHFGNGTRLTVT.

The rearrangement links TRBV3-1 to TRBJ1-2; 10 nucleotides agree with TRBD1. The germline CDR1 and CDR2 sequences are LGHDT and YNNKEL (reference sequence). CDR3 size: 16 residues. With V trimmed by 4 bases and J by 5 bases, 10 bases remained unmatched. CDR3 DNA: TGTGCCAGCAGCCCGACCCCCTGGACAGGGGGATATGGCTACACCTTC. Its translation: CASSPTPWTGGYGYTF.

J is TRBJ2-5 and V is TRBV5-1, with D perhaps given as TRBD1 or TRBD2 (6 bases each). The V and J ends lost 7 bases and 4 bases respectively, with 17 bases between them. CDR1 and CDR2 from the germline V gene are SGHRS and YFSETQ. CDR3 length equals 14 residues. CDR3 sequence (DNA): TGCGCCAGCGCCCGGGGGTCAGGGGCAGAGACCCAGTACTTC. Encoded protein: CASARGSGAETQYF.

The chain employs TRBV7-2 and TRBJ1-2; possibly TRBD1 for D (6 bases). CDR1 and CDR2 (germline): SGHTA, FQGNSA. V lost 3 bases and J 0 bases, leaving 14 bases between the germline ends. This CDR3 comprises 16 residues. For the CDR3, the DNA is TGTGCCAGCAGCTTGGGGGGGCAGACGCCTAACTATGGCTACACCTTC. It yields the protein CASSLGGQTPNYGYTF. Together with reference TRBV7-2 and TRBJ1-2, the CDR3 gives the full variable domain: GAGVSQSPSNKVTEKGKDVELRCDPISGHTALYWYRQSLGQGLEFLIYFQGNSAPDKSGLPSDRFSAERTGGSVSTLTIQRTQQEDSAVYLCASSLGGQTPNYGYTFGSGTRLTVV.

V gene TRBV13 combines with J gene TRBJ1-2, with TRBD1 identical over 9 bases. V lost 4 bases, J lost 6 bases, and 3 bases stayed unmatched. The CDR3 extends over 13 amino acids. Per germline, CDR1 PRHDT and CDR2 FYEKMQ (reference sequence). The CDR3 spells CASSSGQGNGYTF. DNA for the CDR3: TGTGCCAGCAGCTCAGGACAGGGGAATGGCTACACCTTC.

The chain uses TRBV29-1 and TRBJ1-2; a weak D match, TRBD1 (6 bases). This CDR3 spans 15 amino acids. Between the trimmed V and J ends, which lost 5 bases and 3 bases, there was a span of 19 bases. Looked up from germline, CDR1 is SQVTM and CDR2 is ANQGSEA. The CDR3 DNA follows: TGCAGCGTTAAGGAGACGGGGGCTGACTACTATGGCTACACCTTC. It yields the protein CSVKETGADYYGYTF.

The CDR3 here is CASSELQGSTYEQYF. DNA of the CDR3: TGTGCCAGCAGTGAATTGCAGGGGTCCACCTACGAGCAGTACTTC. The gene calls are TRBV6-1 and TRBJ2-7, with a tentative D call TRBD1 (6 bases). The V and J ends lost 2 bases and 2 bases respectively, with 13 bases between them. CDR1 and CDR2 (germline): MNHNS, SASEGT. This CDR3 contains 15 residues.

The genes are TRBV20-1 and TRBJ2-2; D not certain. Germline CDR1 is DFQATT and CDR2 is SNEGSKA (reference sequence). The CDR3 covers 15 residues. Trimming removed 0 bases at V and 3 bases at J, with 11 bases between. The CDR3 sequence: CSARDASGDTGELFF. The CDR3 DNA sequence: TGCAGTGCTAGAGATGCGTCGGGCGACACCGGGGAGCTGTTTTTT.

The chain couples TRBV4-1 to TRBJ1-4, with D possibly matching TRBD1 (6 bases). The V gene lost 4 bases and the J gene lost 8 bases, with 17 bases spanning the gap. Germline assignment: CDR1 MGHRA and CDR2 YSYEKL. The CDR3 length is 15 residues. The CDR3 DNA sequence: TGCGCCAGCAGCCGCCTAGGGGGAGGGAACGAAAAACTGTTTTTT. Protein: CASSRLGGGNEKLFF.

CDR3 protein: CASSNLTSGTFEQFF. The CDR3 DNA follows: TGTGCCAGCAGCAACCTGACTAGCGGGACTTTTGAGCAGTTCTTC. This chain joins TRBV7-8 and TRBJ2-1; 11 nucleotides align to TRBD2. Germline V CDR1 and CDR2: SGHVS, FQNEAQ. V lost 5 bases to trimming and J lost 9 bases; unmatched junction nucleotides: 9. The length of the CDR3 is 15 residues.

The chain couples TRBV5-6 to TRBJ2-5; TRBD1 might be the D (7 bases). CDR3 length: 13 residues. Germline values: CDR1 SGHDT, CDR2 YYEEEE. The ends were cut back, 3 bases at V and 5 bases at J, with 11 bases in the middle. CDR3 in amino acids: CASSWGDSETQYF. In DNA form, the CDR3 reads TGTGCCAGCAGCTGGGGGGACAGCGAGACCCAGTACTTC.

The chain recombines TRBV30 with TRBJ1-2; unclear D gene. V dropped 2 bases and J dropped 5 bases, with 9 bases sitting between them. Germline CDR1 GTSNPN, CDR2 SVGIG (reference sequence). The CDR3 contains 12 residues. CDR3 sequence reads: CAWSMPIYGYTF. CDR3 nucleotide sequence: TGTGCCTGGAGTATGCCCATATATGGCTACACCTTC.

The J gene is TRBJ2-2, the V gene TRBV25-1; 11 bases align to TRBD1. This CDR3 contains 18 residues. Germline assignment: CDR1 MGHDK and CDR2 SYGVNS. V trimming: 3 bases; J trimming: 6 bases; junction bases outside the gene matches: 12. The CDR3 protein is CASSDPPGQGASPGELFF. The CDR3 bases are TGTGCCAGCAGTGACCCTCCCGGACAGGGGGCGTCCCCCGGGGAGCTGTTTTTT.

The chain has TRBV5-6 and TRBJ1-1, with D unresolved. Germline V gene data show CDR1 as SGHDT and CDR2 as YYEEEE. The length of the CDR3 is 13 residues. Trimming took off 2 bases at V and 1 base at J, with 6 bases between the two ends. CDR3 DNA: TGTGCCAGCAGCTTCCAGGAGAACACTGAAGCTTTCTTT. Protein sequence: CASSFQENTEAFF.

V gene TRBV13 combines with J gene TRBJ2-3; 9 positions agree with TRBD2. Looked up from germline, CDR1 is PRHDT and CDR2 is FYEKMQ (reference sequence). The CDR3 runs 17 residues. V was clipped by 4 bases and J by 2 bases; unmatched bases: 10. The CDR3 region has the DNA TGTGCCAGCAGCTCCCTCTCTAGCGGGAATGACACAGATACGCAGTATTTT. The encoded protein is CASSSLSSGNDTDTQYF.

V gene TRBV6-5 combines with J gene TRBJ1-1; 10 positions agree with TRBD1. The CDR3 covers 16 residues. CDR1 is MNHEY, CDR2 SVGAGI, per germline. J gave up 4 bases and V 0 bases, and 5 bases lay outside the gene matches. The CDR3 DNA is TGTGCCAGCAGTTACTCCAGGAGGACAGGGGGCACTGAAGCTTTCTTT. It codes for CASSYSRRTGGTEAFF.

The chain carries TRBV7-3 and TRBJ2-1; D unresolved. V was shortened by 3 bases and J by 6 bases, with 9 bases between the two germline ends. CDR1 SGHTA and CDR2 FQGTGA come from the germline V gene. The CDR3 consists of 13 residues. In DNA form, the CDR3 reads TGTGCCAGCAGCTTTAAGGTGGCCAATGAGCAGTTCTTC. It specifies CASSFKVANEQFF. Combining the CDR3 with reference TRBV7-3 and TRBJ2-1 gives the whole variable domain GAGVSQTPSNKVTEKGKYVELRCDPISGHTALYWYRQSLGQGPEFLIYFQGTGAADDSGLPNDRFFAVRPEGSVSTLKIQRTERGDSAVYLCASSFKVANEQFFGPGTRLTVL.